The T cell receptor (beta chain) described here comes from a study of technical replicates of blood from a few donors. Per germline, CDR1 MNHEY and CDR2 SMNVEV (reference sequence). Trimming took off 6 bases at V and 4 bases at J, with 10 bases between the two ends. CDR3 length equals 12 residues. The sample holds one count of this clone. Clones were read by immunoSEQ multiplex PCR, and TCRdb kept only the in-frame ones, dropping some. The table shows approximately 79,000 clones, with approximately 96% occurring only once. V usage is TRBV27 and J usage is TRBJ2-7; D remains unclear. The origin of this receptor is a human donor in good health. The sequenced material came from T cells isolated from PBMCs. The CDR3 here is CASRDSRYEQYF. Written as DNA, the CDR3 is TGTGCCAGCAGGGATAGCCGTTACGAGCAGTACTTC.